This T cell receptor (beta chain) came from a study of regulatory T cells in long-lasting Graves disease. This clonotype was observed at least ten times. The V end lost 2 bases, the J end lost 0 bases, and 9 bases lay between the germline ends. In germline, CDR1 is SGHKS, CDR2 YYEKEE (reference sequence). CDR3 length equals 15 residues. Indicated time point: newly diagnosed GD, antithyroid drugs for less than 3 months. The TCR library was made from RNA that had been extracted from PBMCs in TRIzol. Construction of TCR beta libraries relied on iRepertoire HTBI primers and on Arm-PCR targeting CDR3 regions. TCRdb reanalysed the multiplex PCR reads using MiXCR and keeps one entry per CDR3 protein. The table has some 370,000 distinct CDR3 sequences, 10% to 15% seen once. The same specimen was also included in a second study, on T cells in Graves' hyperthyroidism and ophthalmopathy. That paper notes: Patients aged 18 to 65 with hyperthyroidism were newly diagnosed, with duration under 2 months. Exclusion criteria comprised uncontrolled infection, other autoimmune disease, pregnancy or lactation. First-round RT-PCR with HTBI primers amplified the TCR CDR3 region.

The receptor's source is a young woman with Graves disease. The gene calls are TRBV5-5 and TRBJ1-5; D is uncertain. The source was peripheral blood mononuclear cells (PBMCs), collected at new diagnosis, from a patient treated with antithyroid drugs. The CDR3 sequence is CASSFSMFSNQPQHF. CDR3 coding DNA: TGTGCCAGCAGCTTTTCCATGTTTAGCAATCAGCCCCAGCATTTT.